Listed here are 11 T cell receptor beta chains from one sample, sequenced in a study of CD8 T cells in ankylosing spondylitis. TCRdb re-called the 5' RACE reads with MiXCR, one entry per CDR3 protein. The sample lists 100,000 to 150,000 distinct CDR3 sequences; approximately 9.7% were seen once. The specimen was blood, either unsorted or a sorted T cell fraction (not recorded which). The source is a male donor with ankylosing spondylitis or in good health (not recorded which).

This clonotype was counted many times. This chain uses TRBV20-1 with TRBJ2-7; no definite D call. The V end was cut by 0 bases, the J end by 2 bases, with 17 bases between. Germline V gene lookup returns CDR1 DFQATT and CDR2 SNEGSKA (reference sequence). CDR3 length equals 16 residues. CDR3 sequence (DNA): TGCAGTGCTAGAGATCAGGTCCGAACTTTGGCCTACGAGCAGTACTTC. Protein sequence: CSARDQVRTLAYEQYF.

The table lists this clonotype with many counts. This chain uses TRBV3-1 with TRBJ2-1; D unclear. The CDR3 has 14 amino acids. Looked up from germline, CDR1 is LGHDT and CDR2 is YNNKEL (reference sequence). V gave up 2 bases and J gave up 5 bases, with 10 bases separating them. The CDR3 loop reads CASSQYDADNEQFF. The CDR3 nucleotides read TGTGCCAGCAGCCAATACGACGCTGACAATGAGCAGTTCTTC.

The table lists this clonotype with many counts. The rearrangement uses TRBV7-2 and TRBJ2-1; D gene uncertain. V was pared by 2 bases and J by 0 bases, with 8 bases between. This CDR3 spans 15 amino acids. Per the germline V gene, CDR1 is SGHTA and CDR2 is FQGNSA. Here the CDR3 DNA reads TGTGCCAGCAGCTTACATAGGAGCTCCTACAATGAGCAGTTCTTC. This gives the protein CASSLHRSSYNEQFF.

This clonotype was seen at least ten times. The chain combines TRBV7-8 with TRBJ2-1, with a weak D call TRBD2 (5 bases). Germline V gene sequence: CDR1 SGHVS, CDR2 FQNEAQ. The length of the CDR3 is 18 residues. V was clipped by 1 base and J by 0 bases, with 16 bases between them. In nucleotides, the CDR3 is TGTGCCAGCAGCTTAGTAGCGCGAAATGACCTCTCCTACAATGAGCAGTTCTTC. Its protein product is CASSLVARNDLSYNEQFF.

V is TRBV28 and J is TRBJ2-1; D may be TRBD2 (5 bases). Between the trimmed V and J ends, which lost 2 bases and 0 bases, there was a span of 8 bases. CDR3 size: 15 residues. Germline lookup yields CDR1 MDHEN and CDR2 SYDVKM. CDR3 coding DNA: TGTGCCAGCAGTTTACCCCGGGACTCCTACAATGAGCAGTTCTTC. Its protein is CASSLPRDSYNEQFF.

This clonotype turned up a few times. The gene calls are TRBV7-3 and TRBJ2-3, with TRBD2 matching 8 bases. This CDR3 is 16 amino acids long. J gave up 6 bases and V 6 bases, and 14 bases lay outside the gene matches. Germline V gives CDR1 SGHTA, CDR2 FQGTGA. CDR3 coding DNA: TGTGCCAGCAGTCCAAGCGGGACTAGGTCGATGGATACGCAGTATTTT. Translated, it gives CASSPSGTRSMDTQYF.

This clonotype has a count of ten or more. This chain connects TRBV7-3 to TRBJ2-7, with a weak D call TRBD2 (5 bases). CDR1 and CDR2 (germline): SGHTA, FQGTGA. CDR3 length: 14 residues. The V end lost 0 bases, the J end lost 5 bases, and 11 bases lay between the germline ends. CDR3 sequence reads: CASSLTASSNEQYF. The CDR3 region has the DNA TGTGCCAGCAGCTTAACGGCTAGCTCTAACGAGCAGTACTTC.

This clonotype was seen many times. Here the CDR3 DNA reads TGCAGTGCCCCCGTTTACGGAAAAACAGATACGCAGTATTTT. This translates into CSAPVYGKTDTQYF. The chain couples TRBV20-1 to TRBJ2-3; D unresolved. CDR3 length equals 14 residues. CDR1 and CDR2 (germline): DFQATT, SNEGSKA (reference sequence). V was trimmed by 6 bases and J by 3 bases, leaving 16 bases between them.

This clonotype was picked up many times. J is TRBJ2-6 and V is TRBV5-1; D is uncertain. CDR1 SGHRS and CDR2 YFSETQ come from the germline V gene. V shed 0 bases and J shed 2 bases, with 6 bases lying between them. The CDR3 contains 15 residues. Written as DNA, the CDR3 is TGCGCCAGCAGCTTGGGTGGTACTGGGGCCAACGTCCTGACTTTC. Amino acids: CASSLGGTGANVLTF.

This clonotype was found many times. The chain is built from TRBV5-1 and TRBJ2-2; TRBD2 aligns across 11 bases. This CDR3 spans 16 amino acids. Trimming removed 2 bases from V and 4 bases from J; junction bases left unmatched: 4. The germline V gene has CDR1 SGHRS and CDR2 YFSETQ. CDR3 protein: CASSLTSGSITGELFF. The CDR3 nucleotides are TGCGCCAGCAGCTTAACTAGCGGGAGTATCACCGGGGAGCTGTTTTTT. The full variable domain, completed using reference TRBV5-1 and TRBJ2-2, is KAGVTQTPRYLIKTRGQQVTLSCSPISGHRSVSWYQQTPGQGLQFLFEYFSETQRNKGNFPGRFSGRQFSNSRSEMNVSTLELGDSALYLCASSLTSGSITGELFFGEGSRLTVL.

J is TRBJ2-3 and V is TRBV7-9; D gene uncertain. Between the trimmed V and J ends, which lost 1 base and 2 bases, there was a span of 10 bases. This CDR3 spans 15 amino acids. The germline CDR1 and CDR2 sequences are SEHNR and FQNEAQ (reference sequence). The CDR3 spells CASSLVISNTDTQYF. CDR3 nucleotide sequence: TGTGCCAGCAGCTTAGTGATATCAAACACAGATACGCAGTATTTT.